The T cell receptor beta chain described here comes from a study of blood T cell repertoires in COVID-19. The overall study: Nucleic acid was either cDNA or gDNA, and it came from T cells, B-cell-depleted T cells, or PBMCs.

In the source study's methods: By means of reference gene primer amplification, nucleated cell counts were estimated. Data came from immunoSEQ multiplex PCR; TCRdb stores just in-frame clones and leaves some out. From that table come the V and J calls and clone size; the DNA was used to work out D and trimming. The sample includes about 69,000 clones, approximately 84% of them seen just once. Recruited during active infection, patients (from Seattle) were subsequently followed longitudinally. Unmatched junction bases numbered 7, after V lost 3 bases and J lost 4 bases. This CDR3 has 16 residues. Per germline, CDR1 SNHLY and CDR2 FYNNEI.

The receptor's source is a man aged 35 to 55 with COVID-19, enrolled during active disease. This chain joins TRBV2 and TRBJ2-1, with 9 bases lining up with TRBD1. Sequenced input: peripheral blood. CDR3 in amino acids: CASSDGTGGAYNEQFF. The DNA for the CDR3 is TGTGCCAGCAGTGATGGAACAGGGGGCGCGTACAATGAGCAGTTCTTC.